Each of the 26 T cell receptor beta chains below was sequenced from the same sample in a study. TCRdb re-derived calls from the RT-PCR reads in MiXCR, one entry per CDR3 protein. The repertoire holds almost 700,000 distinct CDR3 sequences, with approximately 15% as singletons. What was sequenced was memory CD4+ T cells from blood. These receptors were obtained from a female donor in good health, serving as a healthy control.

The chain recombines TRBV7-2 with TRBJ2-7, with a weak D call TRBD1 (5 bases). The ends were cut back, 1 base at V and 5 bases at J, with 18 bases in the middle. The CDR3 totals 16 residues. Per germline, CDR1 SGHTA and CDR2 FQGNSA. CDR3 nucleotides: TGTGCCAGCAGCTTAGTTGGGGCCACTGCCGGAAACGAGCAGTACTTC. Translation: CASSLVGATAGNEQYF.

The V and J genes are TRBV11-2 and TRBJ2-1, with a possible D match to TRBD2 (6 bases). The CDR3 loop spans 14 amino acids. Trimming stripped 2 bases from V and 8 bases from J, with 13 bases between. In germline, CDR1 is SGHAT, CDR2 FQNNGV. CDR3 DNA: TGTGCCAGCAGCTTACACGGGAGAGCAGATGAGCAGTTCTTC. Residues: CASSLHGRADEQFF.

V is TRBV3-1 and J is TRBJ2-7; perhaps TRBD1 as D (5 bases). The CDR3 length is 14 residues. Deletions cut 1 base from V and 5 bases from J, with 12 bases between. CDR1 is LGHDT, CDR2 YNNKEL, per germline (reference sequence). The CDR3: CASSQGSGSHEQYF. The DNA of the CDR3 is TGTGCCAGCAGCCAAGGCTCAGGGTCCCACGAGCAGTACTTC.

This chain uses TRBV5-1 with TRBJ2-3; 11 bases match TRBD2. This CDR3 comprises 14 residues. The trim removed 2 bases at V and 5 bases at J, leaving 1 base unmatched. CDR1 is SGHRS and CDR2 is YFSETQ in the germline V gene. The CDR3 DNA reads as TGCGCCAGCAGCTTTGGACTAGCGGGAGATACGCAGTATTTT. Translated: CASSFGLAGDTQYF.

The V gene is TRBV29-1, the J gene TRBJ1-3, with no clear D. The CDR3 has 14 residues. V shed 2 bases and J shed 0 bases, with 8 bases lying between them. Germline V CDR1 and CDR2: SQVTM, ANQGSEA. The CDR3 DNA sequence: TGCAGCGTTGAAAAGGGAAGCTCTGGAAACACCATATATTTT. As protein: CSVEKGSSGNTIYF.

In its sample, this clonotype was seen a few times. A junction end diverges from the germline sequence, so it may reflect a read error. This chain links TRBV7-9 with TRBJ1-2, with 10 bases aligning to TRBD1. The CDR3 sequence is 14 residues long. Germline assignment: CDR1 SEHNR and CDR2 FQNEAQ (reference sequence). The CDR3 region has the DNA TGTGCCAGCAGCTTGGCGGGACAGGGGAAAGGGGTTCCCTTC. It encodes CASSLAGQGKGVPF.

The chain employs TRBV20-1 and TRBJ2-3; D is tentatively TRBD1 or TRBD2 (5 bases each). This CDR3 has 15 amino acids. Trimming took 6 bases from V and 1 from J, leaving 17 bases between them. The germline CDR1 and CDR2 sequences are DFQATT and SNEGSKA (reference sequence). As DNA, the CDR3 is TGCAGTGCGACAGTCCCGGGGTATGGCACAGATACGCAGTATTTT. Translating it yields CSATVPGYGTDTQYF.

This clonotype was detected ten times or more. The chain uses TRBV27 and TRBJ2-7; D is unresolved. This CDR3 is built from 13 residues. In germline, CDR1 is MNHEY, CDR2 SMNVEV (reference sequence). V lost 3 bases to trimming and J lost 0 bases, with 6 bases between them. The CDR3 nucleotides read TGTGCCAGCAGTTTTAAGGGCTCCTACGAGCAGTACTTC. As protein: CASSFKGSYEQYF.

The table lists this clonotype with a few counts. The gene calls are TRBV10-3 and TRBJ1-1; D might be TRBD1 (6 bases). The CDR3 sequence is 15 residues long. The V gene lost 6 bases and the J gene lost 1 base, with 15 bases spanning the gap. Germline CDR1 and CDR2: ENHRY and SYGVKD. The CDR3 is CAISLQGLGNTEAFF. The CDR3 DNA reads as TGTGCCATCAGCTTACAGGGTCTTGGGAACACTGAAGCTTTCTTT.

This clonotype has just a few counts. The chain is built from TRBV6-1 and TRBJ2-7, with TRBD2 identical over 7 bases. The CDR3 sequence is 15 residues long. Unmatched junction bases numbered 5, after V lost 1 base and J lost 2 bases. Germline V lookup: CDR1 MNHNS, CDR2 SASEGT. In DNA form, the CDR3 reads TGTGCCAGCAGTGAAGTAGCTAGCGGACCCTACGAGCAGTACTTC. Protein product: CASSEVASGPYEQYF.

The rearrangement uses TRBV5-6 and TRBJ2-6, with D tentatively TRBD1 or TRBD2 (5 bases each). Trimming left V 0 bases short and J 0 bases short, with 16 bases between. The CDR3 loop spans 19 amino acids. Germline V gene data show CDR1 as SGHDT and CDR2 as YYEEEE. The CDR3 region is CASSLEFGTVLSGANVLTF. The CDR3 DNA reads TGTGCCAGCAGCTTGGAATTTGGGACGGTCCTCTCTGGGGCCAACGTCCTGACTTTC.

This clonotype was detected a few times. The rearrangement uses TRBV20-1 and TRBJ1-1; TRBD1 is a possible D gene (5 bases). V lost 5 bases and J 7 bases, leaving 14 bases between the germline ends. The CDR3 contains 12 residues. Germline V gives CDR1 DFQATT, CDR2 SNEGSKA (reference sequence). In nucleotides, the CDR3 is TGCAGTGCTCCCCGACAGATCCTTGAAGCTTTCTTT. Amino acids: CSAPRQILEAFF.

This clonotype was observed a few times. The chain recombines TRBV4-1 with TRBJ2-7, with 7 nucleotides matching TRBD1. Per the germline V gene, CDR1 is MGHRA and CDR2 is YSYEKL. The V gene end was trimmed by 5 bases and the J gene end by 3 bases; junction bases not matched to a gene: 7. The CDR3 has 14 amino acids. The CDR3 loop reads CASSGTGALYEQYF. CDR3 nucleotide sequence: TGCGCCAGCAGCGGAACAGGGGCCCTCTACGAGCAGTACTTC.

J is TRBJ2-2 and V is TRBV10-3; 11 bases are a match to TRBD2. The CDR3 totals 15 residues. Losses at the gene ends were 6 bases for V and 6 bases for J; bases not matched to a gene: 6. Germline CDR1 reads ENHRY; CDR2 reads SYGVKD. CDR3 DNA: TGTGCCATCAGCGGACTAGCGGGTTTTTCCGGGGAGCTGTTTTTT. Translated, it gives CAISGLAGFSGELFF.

This clonotype was observed a few times. V gene TRBV20-1 combines with J gene TRBJ2-1, with D perhaps matching TRBD2 (6 bases). This CDR3 spans 13 amino acids. The V gene lost 5 bases and the J gene lost 4 bases, with 12 bases spanning the gap. Germline V gene lookup returns CDR1 DFQATT and CDR2 SNEGSKA (reference sequence). CDR3 amino acids: CSAPESGYNEQFF. The CDR3, as DNA: TGCAGTGCTCCCGAGAGCGGGTACAATGAGCAGTTCTTC.

This clonotype was detected a few times. The V call is TRBV20-1, the J call TRBJ2-3; D not resolved. V was pared by 0 bases and J by 6 bases, with 13 bases between. Germline values: CDR1 DFQATT, CDR2 SNEGSKA (reference sequence). The length of the CDR3 is 14 residues. This CDR3 reads CSARDLVAPDTQYF. The DNA for the CDR3 is TGCAGTGCTAGAGATTTGGTAGCCCCCGATACGCAGTATTTT.

The J gene is TRBJ1-3, the V gene TRBV18; the D gene is possibly TRBD1 (5 bases). V dropped 3 bases and J dropped 0 bases, with 12 bases sitting between them. The CDR3 has 16 amino acids. Germline CDR1 KGHSH, CDR2 LQKENI. Here the CDR3 reads CASSPDGGNSGNTIYF. DNA of the CDR3: TGTGCCAGCTCACCGGATGGGGGAAACTCTGGAAACACCATATATTTT.

This clonotype was seen at least ten times. The chain has TRBV29-1 and TRBJ1-1; D is perhaps TRBD1 (5 bases). Trimming removed 7 bases from V and 4 bases from J, with 13 bases in between. This CDR3 is built from 12 residues. Germline values: CDR1 SQVTM, CDR2 ANQGSEA. CDR3 loop: CSAGWGGTEAFF. CDR3 DNA sequence: TGCAGCGCAGGCTGGGGGGGCACTGAAGCTTTCTTT.

The chain links TRBV7-9 to TRBJ2-2; 8 nucleotides align to TRBD2. This CDR3 has 16 residues. V shed 5 bases and J 3 bases; nucleotides not matched to a gene: 8. Germline CDR1 and CDR2: SEHNR and FQNEAQ (reference sequence). CDR3 sequence reads: CASSRTGTRHTGELFF. CDR3 nucleotides: TGTGCCAGCAGCAGAACCGGGACTAGACACACCGGGGAGCTGTTTTTT.

This chain connects TRBV12-3 or TRBV12-4 to TRBJ2-3; 10 bases align to TRBD2. The CDR3 loop spans 16 amino acids. Germline trimming cut 2 bases from V and 4 bases from J; bases unmatched to any gene: 6. This CDR3 reads CASSLQRGGRADTQYF. CDR3 coding DNA: TGTGCCAGCAGTTTACAGCGGGGGGGCCGGGCAGATACGCAGTATTTT.

As DNA, the CDR3 is TGTGCCAGCAGCTTAGTCGCGCAAAGCCGGGGAAACACCATATATTTT. Amino acid sequence: CASSLVAQSRGNTIYF. The chain combines TRBV13 with TRBJ1-3, with D unresolved. Germline lookup yields CDR1 PRHDT and CDR2 FYEKMQ (reference sequence). V was cut by 1 base and J by 4 bases, with 14 bases left in between. The CDR3 has 16 amino acids.

The chain joins TRBV20-1 to TRBJ1-1; TRBD1 agrees at 7 bases. Germline CDR1 is DFQATT and CDR2 is SNEGSKA (reference sequence). V lost 6 bases, J lost 4 bases, and 5 bases stayed unmatched. The CDR3 is 12 residues long. The CDR3 nucleotides are TGCAGTGCCCCGGACAGGAGCACTGAAGCTTTCTTT. Translation gives CSAPDRSTEAFF.

This clonotype was counted a few times. Written as DNA, the CDR3 is TGTGCCAGCAGCTCCCAGACAGGGGGGGATGGCTACACCTTC. Translation gives CASSSQTGGDGYTF. This chain links TRBV7-9 with TRBJ1-2; 9 positions match TRBD1. Unmatched junction bases numbered 6, after V lost 4 bases and J lost 6 bases. Germline lookup yields CDR1 SEHNR and CDR2 FQNEAQ (reference sequence). The CDR3 has 14 residues.

In its sample, this clonotype was seen a few times. The chain links TRBV7-2 to TRBJ1-3; D call uncertain. V was trimmed by 2 bases and J by 4 bases, leaving 15 bases between them. The germline V gene has CDR1 SGHTA and CDR2 FQGNSA. The CDR3 totals 16 residues. The CDR3, as DNA: TGTGCCAGCAGCTTAAATCCCCGCCAGGACGGAAACACCATATATTTT. Its protein is CASSLNPRQDGNTIYF.

This clonotype occurred a few times. V usage is TRBV7-9 and J usage is TRBJ2-3, with 8 bases fitting TRBD1. V gave up 3 bases and J gave up 2 bases; unmatched junction bases: 7. The CDR3 extends over 16 amino acids. Germline CDR1 and CDR2: SEHNR and FQNEAQ (reference sequence). CDR3 sequence (DNA): TGTGCCAGCAGCTTCTCCGGGACAGGCAACACAGATACGCAGTATTTT. It is translated as CASSFSGTGNTDTQYF.

The V call is TRBV5-1, the J call TRBJ2-7; TRBD1 is a possible D gene (5 bases). The CDR3 loop spans 13 amino acids. V was clipped by 3 bases and J by 0 bases, with 7 bases between them. Germline CDR1 and CDR2: SGHRS and YFSETQ. The CDR3 coding sequence is TGCGCCAGCAGCTCGGACAACTCCTACGAGCAGTACTTC. This sequence encodes CASSSDNSYEQYF.